Presented here are 20 T cell receptor beta chains from one specimen sequenced in a study of breast tumors, draining lymph nodes, adjacent tissues. Axillary draining lymph nodes of breast cancer patients supplied the node samples. TCRdb re-called the multiplex PCR reads through MiXCR, storing one row per CDR3 protein. The profile shows over 250,000 distinct CDR3 sequences, 30% of them singletons. Specimen: axillary lymph node tissue. The source is a female donor with breast cancer. Some clones in this sample may be carry-over from other donors' samples.

About this clonotype itself: A much larger clone differs from this one at a single base, so this may be a read error. The V gene is TRBV5-5, the J gene TRBJ1-3, with D hard to call. The CDR3 is made up of 15 amino acids. Trimming removed 2 bases from V and 0 bases from J, with 9 bases in between. Germline CDR1 SGHKS, CDR2 YYEKEE (reference sequence). The CDR3 coding sequence is TGTGCCAGCAGCTTTGACGGCACCTCTGGAAACACCATATATTTT. This translates into CASSFDGTSGNTIYF.

As to this clonotype: Possible read error: a much larger clone is one base away. This chain uses TRBV10-1 with TRBJ2-3; D tentatively reads TRBD1 or TRBD2 (5 bases each). Looked up from germline, CDR1 is WNHNN and CDR2 is SYGVQD (reference sequence). The CDR3 runs to 15 residues. The CDR3, as DNA: TGCGCCAGCAGTAAGAGGGGTTGGGGCACAGATACGCGGTATTTT. The encoded protein is CASSKRGWGTDTRYF.

At least ten counts were recorded for this clonotype. V and J are TRBV15 and TRBJ2-1, with D possibly TRBD1 on 5 matching bases. Germline V gene sequence: CDR1 LNHNV, CDR2 YYDKDF (reference sequence). Trimming shortened V by 1 base and J by 8 bases, and 9 bases separated the two germline ends. The CDR3 runs to 13 residues. CDR3 bases: TGTGCCACCAGCAGAGTTAGGGGCCATGAGCAGTTCTTC. Amino acid sequence: CATSRVRGHEQFF.

In this sample, this clonotype turned up many times. This chain joins TRBV14 and TRBJ1-3; D is unclear. Germline loops: CDR1 SGHDN, CDR2 FVKESK. This CDR3 has 16 residues. Between the trimmed V and J ends, which lost 3 bases and 2 bases, there was a span of 14 bases. This CDR3 is CASSHPRDAAGNTIYF. The CDR3 DNA reads TGTGCCAGCAGCCACCCCCGCGACGCAGCTGGAAACACCATATATTTT.

In its sample, this clonotype was seen once. It is unclear where the CDR3 begins or ends on the DNA, so no DNA is shown, and the CDR3 is as TCRdb lists it. V usage is TRBV11-2 and J usage is TRBJ2-2; the table calls TRBD1, which could not be checked here. The CDR3 spans 16 amino acids, including both terminal residues. Per the germline V gene, CDR1 is SGHAT and CDR2 is FQNNGV. The CDR3 sequence: CASSRTGYEQYFGLFF.

This rearrangement joins TRBV5-1 to TRBJ1-6; no definite D call. Trimming removed 4 bases at V and 2 bases at J, with 13 bases between. The CDR3 runs 16 residues. The V gene's germline CDR1 is SGHRS and CDR2 YFSETQ. The CDR3 DNA sequence: TGCGCCAGCAGCGTAGATCTGTCCCCCTATAATTCACCCCTCCACTTT. Translated, it gives CASSVDLSPYNSPLHF.

This clonotype has a count of ten or more. The chain employs TRBV6-4 and TRBJ1-6, with 7 bases aligning to TRBD1. This CDR3 is 14 amino acids long. Germline V gene lookup returns CDR1 MRHNA and CDR2 SNTAGT. V trimming: 2 bases; J trimming: 5 bases; junction bases outside the gene matches: 0. CDR3 loop: CASSDGTDNSPLHF. The CDR3 region has the DNA TGTGCCAGCAGTGACGGGACAGATAATTCACCCCTCCACTTT.

This clonotype was seen repeatedly, ten times or more. V usage is TRBV4-1 and J usage is TRBJ2-2, with D possibly TRBD2 on 6 matching bases. This CDR3 is 13 amino acids long. Germline V gene data show CDR1 as MGHRA and CDR2 as YSYEKL. Trimming pared 5 bases from V and 6 bases from J, leaving 10 bases between. The CDR3 here is CASSGTGAGELFF. The CDR3 DNA follows: TGCGCCAGCAGCGGCACGGGGGCCGGGGAGCTGTTTTTT.

At least ten counts were recorded for this clonotype. The CDR3 region is CASSDPRDNGFRYGYTF. CDR3 coding DNA: TGTGCCAGCAGTGACCCCCGGGACAACGGGTTTCGGTATGGCTACACCTTC. This sequence joins TRBV25-1 and TRBJ1-2, with D perhaps TRBD1 (6 bases). Germline loops: CDR1 MGHDK, CDR2 SYGVNS. The ends were cut back, 3 bases at V and 5 bases at J, with 22 bases in the middle. The CDR3 runs 17 residues.

This clonotype was observed a single time. A much bigger clone sits one base away, suggesting this may be a read error. The chain carries TRBV29-1 and TRBJ1-5; D perhaps matches TRBD1 (5 bases). Trimming left V 7 bases short and J 3 bases short, with 13 bases between. Germline V gene data show CDR1 as SQVTM and CDR2 as ANQGSEA. This CDR3 has 13 amino acids. The CDR3 loop is CSGWGGINQPQHF. For the CDR3, the DNA is TGCAGCGGGTGGGGGGGGATCAATCAGCCCCAGCATTTT.

This clonotype showed up many times. The V call is TRBV7-8, the J call TRBJ2-5; 8 nucleotides line up with TRBD2. Germline lookup yields CDR1 SGHVS and CDR2 FQNEAQ. Losses at the gene ends were 1 base for V and 5 bases for J; bases not matched to a gene: 6. The CDR3 loop spans 15 amino acids. For the CDR3, the DNA is TGTGCCAGCAGCTTAGAGGGACTAGAGATGGAGACCCAGTACTTC. It yields the protein CASSLEGLEMETQYF.

The rearrangement links TRBV2 to TRBJ1-4, with unresolved D. The CDR3 loop spans 13 amino acids. In germline, CDR1 is SNHLY, CDR2 FYNNEI. V was trimmed by 8 bases and J by 4 bases, leaving 11 bases between them. CDR3 nucleotide sequence: TGTGCCAGCCATAACCGCGATAATGAAAAACTGTTTTTT. Translated: CASHNRDNEKLFF.

This clonotype was recorded many times. This rearrangement joins TRBV12-3 or TRBV12-4 to TRBJ2-2; D is tentatively TRBD1 or TRBD2 (7 bases each). The CDR3 has 15 amino acids. With 7 bases removed from V and 6 bases from J, the gap between germline ends came to 18 bases. CDR3 amino acids: CASNRRQGGSGELFF. CDR3 DNA sequence: TGTGCCAGCAATAGGAGACAGGGAGGGTCCGGGGAGCTGTTTTTT.

This clonotype was seen many times. The chain recombines TRBV7-2 with TRBJ2-7; 10 bases fit TRBD2. CDR1 is SGHTA and CDR2 is FQGNSA in the germline V gene. J was trimmed by 2 bases and V by 1 base; bases with no gene match: 8. The CDR3 has 17 residues. In DNA, the CDR3 is TGTGCCAGCAGCTTAGTCTTTAGCGGGAGGACCGCCTACGAGCAGTACTTC. Translation: CASSLVFSGRTAYEQYF.

This clonotype was counted at least ten times. The V and J genes are TRBV6-1 and TRBJ2-5; 7 bases align to TRBD2. V shed 4 bases, J shed 2 bases, and the junction held 4 bases outside the gene matches. The CDR3 is made up of 14 amino acids. Germline values: CDR1 MNHNS, CDR2 SASEGT. This chain's CDR3 is CASSARAGQETQYF. In nucleotides, the CDR3 is TGTGCCAGCAGTGCTCGAGCGGGACAAGAGACCCAGTACTTC.

Details on this clonotype: With a much larger clone just one base away, this may be a read error. The J gene is TRBJ2-3, the V gene TRBV12-3 or TRBV12-4; TRBD2 aligns across 8 bases. CDR3 length: 17 residues. The V and J ends lost 6 bases and 0 bases, in that order; junction bases with no gene match: 11. This chain's CDR3 is CASRRASGRPSTDTQYF. The CDR3 DNA sequence: TGTGCCAGCAGAAGGGCTAGCGGGCGACCTAGCACAGATACGCAGTATTTT.

This clonotype appeared many times. The chain is built from TRBV5-4 and TRBJ2-7, with D perhaps matching TRBD1 (6 bases). Trimming cost V 3 bases and J 7 bases, with 20 bases left between them. The CDR3 has 15 amino acids. Germline V gives CDR1 SGHNT, CDR2 YYREEE (reference sequence). This chain's CDR3 is CASSSSGGSLREQYF. CDR3 coding DNA: TGTGCCAGCAGCTCAAGTGGGGGCTCCCTACGGGAGCAGTACTTC. The whole variable domain, filled in from reference TRBV5-4 and TRBJ2-7, reads ETGVTQSPTHLIKTRGQQVTLRCSSQSGHNTVSWYQQALGQGPQFIFQYYREEENGRGNFPPRFSGLQFPNYSSELNVNALELDDSALYLCASSSSGGSLREQYFGPGTRLTVT.

This clonotype was found a few times. This rearrangement joins TRBV3-2 to TRBJ2-3; no check of the table's D call, TRBD2, against the DNA was made. TRBV3-2 is labeled a pseudogene. CDR3 length: 18 amino acids. Here the CDR3 DNA reads TGTGCCAGCAGCCTATTACAGCGGGAGAGGTTTAGCACAGATACGCAGTATTTT. Its protein is CASSLLQRERFSTDTQYF.

In this sample, this clonotype turned up a few times. The V and J genes are TRBV4-3 and TRBJ2-2; D not certain. Germline V gene sequence: CDR1 LGHNA, CDR2 YSLEER. The CDR3 is 14 residues long. The ends were cut back, 4 bases at V and 4 bases at J, with 10 bases in the middle. CDR3 loop: CASSLRTSTGELFF. The CDR3 DNA is TGCGCCAGCAGCCTCCGTACGAGCACCGGGGAGCTGTTTTTT.

With respect to this clonotype: Because the CDR3 is missing its conserved closing phenylalanine or tryptophan, this is likely a read error. V usage is TRBV7-2 and J usage is TRBJ2-5; 9 positions agree with TRBD2. Germline V gives CDR1 SGHTA, CDR2 FQGNSA. V shed 4 bases, J shed 7 bases, and the junction held 7 bases outside the gene matches. This CDR3 comprises 14 residues. The CDR3 spells CASSSGLAGGTQYL. CDR3 coding DNA: TGTGCCAGCAGCTCGGGACTAGCTGGGGGGACCCAGTACCTC.